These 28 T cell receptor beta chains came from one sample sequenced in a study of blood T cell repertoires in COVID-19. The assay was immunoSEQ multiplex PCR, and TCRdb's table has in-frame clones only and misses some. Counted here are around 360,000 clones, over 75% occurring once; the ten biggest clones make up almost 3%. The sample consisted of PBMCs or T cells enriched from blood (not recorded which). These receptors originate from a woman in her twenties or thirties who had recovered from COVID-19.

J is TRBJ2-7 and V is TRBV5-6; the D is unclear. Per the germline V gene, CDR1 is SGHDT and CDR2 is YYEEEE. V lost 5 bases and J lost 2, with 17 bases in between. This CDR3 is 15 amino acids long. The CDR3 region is CASSPIATPAYEQYF. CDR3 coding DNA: TGTGCCAGCAGTCCCATCGCTACCCCTGCCTACGAGCAGTACTTC. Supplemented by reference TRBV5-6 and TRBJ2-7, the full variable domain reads DAGVTQSPTHLIKTRGQQVTLRCSPKSGHDTVSWYQQALGQGPQFIFQYYEEEERQRGNFPDRFSGHQFPNYSSELNVNALLLGDSALYLCASSPIATPAYEQYFGPGTRLTVT.

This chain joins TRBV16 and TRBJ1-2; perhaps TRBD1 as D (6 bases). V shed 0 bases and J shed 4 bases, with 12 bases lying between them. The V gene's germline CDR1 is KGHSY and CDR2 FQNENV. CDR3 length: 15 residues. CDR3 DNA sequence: TGTGCCAGCAGCCAATCACTTCCAGGGGCCTATGGCTACACCTTC. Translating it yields CASSQSLPGAYGYTF.

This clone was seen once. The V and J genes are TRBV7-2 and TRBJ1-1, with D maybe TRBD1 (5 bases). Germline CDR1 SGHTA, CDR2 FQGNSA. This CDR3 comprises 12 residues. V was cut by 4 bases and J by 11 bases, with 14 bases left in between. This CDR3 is CASSSSGVIAFF. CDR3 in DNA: TGTGCCAGCAGCTCTTCGGGGGTTATCGCTTTCTTT. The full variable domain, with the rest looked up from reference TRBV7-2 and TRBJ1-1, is GAGVSQSPSNKVTEKGKDVELRCDPISGHTALYWYRQSLGQGLEFLIYFQGNSAPDKSGLPSDRFSAERTGGSVSTLTIQRTQQEDSAVYLCASSSSGVIAFFGQGTRLTVV.

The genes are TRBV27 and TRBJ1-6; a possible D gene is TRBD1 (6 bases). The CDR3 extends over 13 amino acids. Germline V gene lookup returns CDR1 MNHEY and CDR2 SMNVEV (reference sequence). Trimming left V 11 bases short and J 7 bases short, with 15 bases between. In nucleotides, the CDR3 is TGTGCCGCTAAGGGGGGGCGGAATTCACCCCTCCACTTT. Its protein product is CAAKGGRNSPLHF.

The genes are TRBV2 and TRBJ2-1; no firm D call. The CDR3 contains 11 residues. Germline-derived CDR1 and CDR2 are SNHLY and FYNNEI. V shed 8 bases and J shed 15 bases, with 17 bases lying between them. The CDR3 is CASVNLGRPFF. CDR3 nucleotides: TGTGCCAGCGTCAACCTGGGCCGTCCGTTCTTC. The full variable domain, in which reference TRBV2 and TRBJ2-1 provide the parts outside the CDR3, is EPEVTQTPSHQVTQMGQEVILRCVPISNHLYFYWYRQILGQKVEFLVSFYNNEISEKSEIFDDQFSVERPDGSNFTLKIRSTKLEDSAMYFCASVNLGRPFFGPGTRLTVL.

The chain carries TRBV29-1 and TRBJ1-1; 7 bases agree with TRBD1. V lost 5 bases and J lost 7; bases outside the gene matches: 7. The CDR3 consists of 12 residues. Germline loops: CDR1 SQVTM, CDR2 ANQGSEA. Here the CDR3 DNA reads TGCAGCGTTACTTCCGGGACAGTTGAAGCTTTCTTT. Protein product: CSVTSGTVEAFF.

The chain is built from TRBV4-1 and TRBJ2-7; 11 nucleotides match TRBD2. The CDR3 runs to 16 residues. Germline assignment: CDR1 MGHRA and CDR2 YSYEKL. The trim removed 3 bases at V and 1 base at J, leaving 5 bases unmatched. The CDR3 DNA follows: TGCGCCAGCAGCCAGGGGCTAGCGGGAGGTTCCTACGAGCAGTACTTC. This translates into CASSQGLAGGSYEQYF.

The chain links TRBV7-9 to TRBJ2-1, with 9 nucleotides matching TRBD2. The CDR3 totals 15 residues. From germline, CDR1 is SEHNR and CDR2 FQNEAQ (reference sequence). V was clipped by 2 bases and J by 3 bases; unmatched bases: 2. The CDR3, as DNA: TGTGCCAGCAGCTTATCTAGCGGGGACTACAATGAGCAGTTCTTC. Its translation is CASSLSSGDYNEQFF.

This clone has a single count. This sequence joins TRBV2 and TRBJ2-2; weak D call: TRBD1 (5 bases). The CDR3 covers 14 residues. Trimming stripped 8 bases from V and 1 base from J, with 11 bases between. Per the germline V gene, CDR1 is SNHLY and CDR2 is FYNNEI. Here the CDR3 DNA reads TGTGCCAGCGTAGTGACAGTGAACACCGGGGAGCTGTTTTTT. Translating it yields CASVVTVNTGELFF.

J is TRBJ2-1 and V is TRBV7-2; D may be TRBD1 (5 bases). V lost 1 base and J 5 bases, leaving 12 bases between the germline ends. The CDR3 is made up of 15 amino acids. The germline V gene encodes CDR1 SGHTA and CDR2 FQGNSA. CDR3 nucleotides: TGTGCCAGCAGCTTAGTCCATCTAGGGGACAATGAGCAGTTCTTC. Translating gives CASSLVHLGDNEQFF.

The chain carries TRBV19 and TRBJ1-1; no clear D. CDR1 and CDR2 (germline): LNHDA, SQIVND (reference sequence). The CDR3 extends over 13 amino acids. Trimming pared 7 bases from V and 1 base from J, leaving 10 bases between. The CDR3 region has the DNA TGTGCCAGTAATCGGGAAGCGAACACTGAAGCTTTCTTT. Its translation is CASNREANTEAFF.

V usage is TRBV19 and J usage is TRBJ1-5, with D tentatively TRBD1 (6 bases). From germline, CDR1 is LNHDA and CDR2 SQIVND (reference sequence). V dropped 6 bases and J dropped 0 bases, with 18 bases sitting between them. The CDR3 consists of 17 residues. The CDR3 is CASRPSGQSFSNQPQHF. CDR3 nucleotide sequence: TGTGCCAGTAGGCCCTCAGGACAGTCGTTTAGCAATCAGCCCCAGCATTTT.

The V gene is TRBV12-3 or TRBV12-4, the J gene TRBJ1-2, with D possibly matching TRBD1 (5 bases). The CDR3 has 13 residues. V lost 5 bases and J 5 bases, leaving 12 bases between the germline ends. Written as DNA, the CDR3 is TGTGCCAGCAGTCTCAGGGTGGGGTATGGCTACACCTTC. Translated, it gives CASSLRVGYGYTF.

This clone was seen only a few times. CDR3 sequence: CATQTGAGNTIYF. The CDR3 nucleotides are TGTGCCACCCAGACAGGGGCTGGAAACACCATATATTTT. The chain joins TRBV10-3 to TRBJ1-3, with 8 bases matching TRBD1. V was pared by 10 bases and J by 2 bases, with 4 bases of the junction left unmatched. The CDR3 runs 13 residues. Germline loops: CDR1 ENHRY, CDR2 SYGVKD.

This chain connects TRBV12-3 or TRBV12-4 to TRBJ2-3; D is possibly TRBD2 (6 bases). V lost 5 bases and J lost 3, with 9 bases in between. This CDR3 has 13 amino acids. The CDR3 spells CASSPGTTDTQYF. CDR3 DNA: TGTGCCAGCAGTCCCGGGACTACAGATACGCAGTATTTT.

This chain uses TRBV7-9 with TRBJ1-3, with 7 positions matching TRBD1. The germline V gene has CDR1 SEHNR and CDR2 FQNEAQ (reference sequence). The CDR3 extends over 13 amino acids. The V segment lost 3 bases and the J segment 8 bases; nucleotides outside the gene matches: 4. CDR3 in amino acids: CASSFQGEDTIYF. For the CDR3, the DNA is TGTGCCAGCAGCTTTCAGGGGGAAGACACCATATATTTT.

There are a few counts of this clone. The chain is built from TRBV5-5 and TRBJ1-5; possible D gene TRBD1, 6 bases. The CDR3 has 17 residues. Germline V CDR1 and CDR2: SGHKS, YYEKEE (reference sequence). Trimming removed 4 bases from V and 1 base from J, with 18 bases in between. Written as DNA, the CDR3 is TGTGCCAGCAGCGGGTTACAGGGCCCGGGGAGCAATCAGCCCCAGCATTTT. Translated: CASSGLQGPGSNQPQHF.

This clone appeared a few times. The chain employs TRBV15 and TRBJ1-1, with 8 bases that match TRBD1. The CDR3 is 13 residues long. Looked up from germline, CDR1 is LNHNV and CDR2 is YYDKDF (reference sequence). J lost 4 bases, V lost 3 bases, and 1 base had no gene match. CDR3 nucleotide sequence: TGTGCCACCAGCAGGGGACAGGCCACTGAAGCTTTCTTT. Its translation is CATSRGQATEAFF. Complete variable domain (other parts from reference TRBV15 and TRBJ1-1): DAMVIQNPRYQVTQFGKPVTLSCSQTLNHNVMYWYQQKSSQAPKLLFHYYDKDFNNEADTPDNFQSRRPNTSFCFLDIRSPGLGDTAMYLCATSRGQATEAFFGQGTRLTVV.

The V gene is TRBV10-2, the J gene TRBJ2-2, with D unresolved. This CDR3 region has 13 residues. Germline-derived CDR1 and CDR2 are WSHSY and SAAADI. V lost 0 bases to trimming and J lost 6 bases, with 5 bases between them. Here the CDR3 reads CASSESPPGELFF. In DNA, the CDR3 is TGCGCCAGCAGTGAGTCCCCTCCCGGGGAGCTGTTTTTT.

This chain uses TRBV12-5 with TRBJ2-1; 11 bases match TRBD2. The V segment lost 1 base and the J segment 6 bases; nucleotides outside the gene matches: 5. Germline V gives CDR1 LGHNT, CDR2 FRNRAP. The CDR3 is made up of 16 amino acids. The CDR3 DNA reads TGTGCTAGTGGTTTGGGACTAGCGGGATCGGGCAATGAGCAGTTCTTC. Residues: CASGLGLAGSGNEQFF.

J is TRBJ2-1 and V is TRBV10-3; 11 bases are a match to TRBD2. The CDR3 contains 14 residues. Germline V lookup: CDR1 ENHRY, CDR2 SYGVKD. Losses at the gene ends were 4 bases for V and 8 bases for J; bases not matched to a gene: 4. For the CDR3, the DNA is TGTGCCATCAGTGGACTAGCGGGGCAGGATGAGCAGTTCTTC. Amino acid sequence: CAISGLAGQDEQFF.

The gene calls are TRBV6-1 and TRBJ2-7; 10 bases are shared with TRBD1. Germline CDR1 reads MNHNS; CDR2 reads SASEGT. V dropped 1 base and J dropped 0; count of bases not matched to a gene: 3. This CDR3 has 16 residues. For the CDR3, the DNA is TGTGCCAGCAGTGAAGTGAGACAGGGGGCCTCCTACGAGCAGTACTTC. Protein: CASSEVRQGASYEQYF.

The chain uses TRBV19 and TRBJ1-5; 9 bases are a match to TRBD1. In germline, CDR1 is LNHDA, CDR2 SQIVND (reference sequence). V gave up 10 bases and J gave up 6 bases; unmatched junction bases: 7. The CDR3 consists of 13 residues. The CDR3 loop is CATRDRAVQPQHF. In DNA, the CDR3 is TGTGCCACCCGGGACAGGGCGGTTCAGCCCCAGCATTTT.

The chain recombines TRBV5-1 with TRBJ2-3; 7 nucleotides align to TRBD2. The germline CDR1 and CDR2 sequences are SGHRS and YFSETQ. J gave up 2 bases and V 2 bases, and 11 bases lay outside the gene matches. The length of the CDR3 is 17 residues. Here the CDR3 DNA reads TGCGCCAGCAGCTTCTTTTACCCGCGGGAGATCACAGATACGCAGTATTTT. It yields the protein CASSFFYPREITDTQYF.

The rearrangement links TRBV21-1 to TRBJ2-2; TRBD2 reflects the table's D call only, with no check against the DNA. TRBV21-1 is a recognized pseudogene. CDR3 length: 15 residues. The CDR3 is CASSKLAGVTGELFF. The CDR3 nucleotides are TGTGCCAGCAGCAAGCTAGCGGGGGTTACCGGGGAGCTGTTTTTT.

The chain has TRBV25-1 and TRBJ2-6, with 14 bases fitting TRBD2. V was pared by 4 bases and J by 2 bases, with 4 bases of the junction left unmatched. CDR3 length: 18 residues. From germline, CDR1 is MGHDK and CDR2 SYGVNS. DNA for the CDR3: TGTGCCAGCAGTGCACAGGGACTAGCGGGAGCTGGGGCCAACGTCCTGACTTTC. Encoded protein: CASSAQGLAGAGANVLTF.

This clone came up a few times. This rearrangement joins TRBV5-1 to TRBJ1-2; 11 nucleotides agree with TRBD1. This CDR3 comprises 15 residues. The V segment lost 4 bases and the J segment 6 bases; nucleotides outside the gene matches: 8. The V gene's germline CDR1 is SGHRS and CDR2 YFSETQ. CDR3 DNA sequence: TGCGCCAGCAGCCTAATGGACAGGGGGCGAGATGGCTACACCTTC. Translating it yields CASSLMDRGRDGYTF. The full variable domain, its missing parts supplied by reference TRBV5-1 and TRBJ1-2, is KAGVTQTPRYLIKTRGQQVTLSCSPISGHRSVSWYQQTPGQGLQFLFEYFSETQRNKGNFPGRFSGRQFSNSRSEMNVSTLELGDSALYLCASSLMDRGRDGYTFGSGTRLTVV.

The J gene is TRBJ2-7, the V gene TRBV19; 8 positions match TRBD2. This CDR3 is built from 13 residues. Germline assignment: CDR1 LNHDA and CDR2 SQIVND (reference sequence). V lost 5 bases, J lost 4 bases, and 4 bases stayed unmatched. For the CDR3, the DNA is TGTGCCAGTAGTTCGAGCGGGAGTTACGAGCAGTACTTC. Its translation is CASSSSGSYEQYF.